The TCR beta chain under discussion was sequenced for a study of shared clonotypes between healthy human individuals. Sequencing used immunoSEQ multiplex PCR; TCRdb keeps in-frame clones, though not all of them. The sample includes 450,000 to 500,000 clones, 70% to 85% seen only once; the top ten take around 11%. The study's findings and limits: An anticipated effect of sequencing depth on clonotype sharing among donors was recognized.

Remarks on this clone: The antigen is unknown.

CDR3 length equals 15 residues. CDR1 and CDR2 from the germline V gene are MNHEY and SMNVEV (reference sequence). Trimming removed 8 bases from V and 3 bases from J; junction bases left unmatched: 12. The TCR comes from a middle-aged woman in good health. Some clones in this sample may be carry-over from other donors' samples. The chain is built from TRBV27 and TRBJ1-2, with 7 bases that match TRBD1. Input material: PBMCs. CDR3 in amino acids: CASGRPGQNYYGYTF. CDR3 nucleotides: TGTGCCAGCGGTAGGCCGGGACAGAACTACTATGGCTACACCTTC.